A selection of T cell receptor beta chains follows, all from one sample in a study of T cell responses to AZD1222 COVID-19 vaccine. The protocol was immunoSEQ multiplex PCR, while the TCRdb copy is restricted to in-frame clones and leaves out a portion. The sample has fewer than 200,000 clones; roughly 90% are singletons. The input for sequencing was peripheral blood, taken 28 days after the second AZD1222 dose. The receptors shown here come from an adult who received the AZD1222 COVID-19 vaccine. Each CDR3 is given with its conserved first and last residue. D genes are given only for firm matches. The size of a clone is reported for some rows only, either as once, few or many, or as a class for expanded clones.

D	V	size	J	CDR3	DNA
NA	TRBV10-2	NA	TRBJ1-6	CASSESGRDNSPLHF	TGCGCCAGCAGTGAGTCGGGGCGAGACAATTCACCCCTCCACTTT
TRBD2	TRBV14	NA	TRBJ2-1	CASSQMGLAGANEQFF	TGTGCCAGCAGCCAGATGGGACTAGCGGGAGCCAATGAGCAGTTCTTC
TRBD1	TRBV6-5	NA	TRBJ1-6	CATREAGTGGSPLHF	TGTGCCACCAGAGAGGCCGGGACAGGGGGCTCACCCCTCCACTTT
NA	TRBV29-1	NA	TRBJ1-2	CSVDGQGQPYGYTF	TGCAGCGTTGACGGGCAGGGGCAGCCCTATGGCTACACCTTC
NA	TRBV10-2	NA	TRBJ1-6	CASSELDRSNSPLHF	TGCGCCAGCAGTGAACTGGACAGATCGAATTCACCCCTCCACTTT
NA	TRBV6-5	NA	TRBJ1-4	CASSPGLTNEKLFF	TGTGCCAGCAGCCCAGGGTTAACTAATGAAAAACTGTTTTTT
NA	TRBV5-4	NA	TRBJ1-1	CASSLQLMNTEAFF	TGTGCCAGCAGCTTGCAACTCATGAACACTGAAGCTTTCTTT
NA	TRBV29-1	NA	TRBJ1-1	CSARTVNTEAFF	TGCAGCGCAAGGACTGTGAACACTGAAGCTTTCTTT
TRBD2	TRBV6-7	NA	TRBJ2-5	CASSHTVGSGGGETQYF	TGTGCCAGCAGCCATACCGTAGGTAGCGGGGGAGGAGAGACCCAGTACTTC
TRBD1	TRBV5-1	NA	TRBJ2-5	CASSLSGQGSETQYF	TGCGCCAGCAGCTTGTCGGGACAGGGGAGCGAGACCCAGTACTTC
NA	TRBV7-9	NA	TRBJ1-1	CASSHDRDEAFF	TGTGCCAGCAGCCACGACAGAGATGAAGCTTTCTTT
NA	TRBV6-4	NA	TRBJ1-1	CASSLDKNTEAFF	TGTGCCAGCAGTCTGGACAAGAACACTGAAGCTTTCTTT
NA	TRBV7-2	NA	TRBJ1-2	CASSSNRRVGYTF	TGTGCCAGCAGCTCTAATCGACGGGTGGGCTACACCTTC
NA	TRBV5-6	once	TRBJ1-4	CASSFQGETEKLFF	TGTGCCAGCAGCTTCCAAGGGGAGACGGAAAAACTGTTTTTT
NA	TRBV2	NA	TRBJ1-6	CASIGGRYNSPLHF	TGTGCCAGCATTGGGGGACGGTATAATTCACCCCTCCACTTT
NA	TRBV12-3/TRBV12-4	once	TRBJ2-5	CASSLDGGRGQYF	TGTGCCAGCAGTTTAGACGGGGGACGAGGCCAGTACTTC
TRBD1	TRBV9	NA	TRBJ1-1	CASSAYRGMNTEAFF	TGTGCCAGCAGCGCGTACAGGGGTATGAACACTGAAGCTTTCTTT
NA	TRBV18	NA	TRBJ1-5	CASSPQGAGSNQPQHF	TGTGCCAGCTCACCGCAGGGAGCTGGGAGCAATCAGCCCCAGCATTTT
TRBD2	TRBV5-1	NA	TRBJ2-7	CASSLRLAGDYEQYF	TGCGCCAGCAGCTTGCGGCTAGCGGGGGACTACGAGCAGTACTTC
NA	TRBV5-1	NA	TRBJ1-6	CASSSRGIGSPLHF	TGCGCCAGCAGCTCCAGGGGTATCGGTTCACCCCTCCACTTT
TRBD1	TRBV6-5	once	TRBJ1-2	CAIRTGDNYGYTF	TGTGCCATCAGGACAGGGGATAACTATGGCTACACCTTC
NA	TRBV2	few	TRBJ1-4	CASSTGAANEKLFF	TGTGCCAGCAGTACGGGGGCGGCTAATGAAAAACTGTTTTTT
NA	TRBV7-6	NA	TRBJ1-4	CASSPTASRGKMMFF	TGTGCCAGCAGCCCGACAGCCTCCAGGGGAAAAATGATGTTTTTT
TRBD1	TRBV6-5	NA	TRBJ1-5	CASSYTRQGAQHF	TGTGCCAGCAGTTACACCCGACAGGGGGCCCAGCATTTT
NA	TRBV2	NA	TRBJ2-7	CASNGGEQYF	TGTGCCAGCAATGGCGGCGAGCAGTACTTC
TRBD1	TRBV29-1	NA	TRBJ1-2	CSVEDRDRGGDGYTF	TGCAGCGTTGAAGATCGAGACAGGGGAGGGGATGGCTACACCTTC
NA	TRBV27	NA	TRBJ1-3	CASSNYKGGAKGGNTIYF	TGTGCCAGCAGTAATTACAAAGGCGGCGCGAAGGGTGGAAACACCATATATTTT
NA	TRBV30	NA	TRBJ1-6	CAWRFSDSPLHF	TGTGCCTGGAGGTTCAGTGACTCACCCCTCCACTTT
TRBD1	TRBV7-2	NA	TRBJ2-1	CASSLNSGQGALEQFF	TGTGCCAGCAGCTTAAATAGTGGACAGGGGGCACTCGAGCAGTTCTTC
TRBD1	TRBV18	NA	TRBJ1-6	CASSLSRGWNSPLHF	TGTGCCAGCTCTCTTAGCAGGGGGTGGAATTCACCCCTCCACTTT
TRBD1	TRBV9	NA	TRBJ2-7	CASSVRDSPYEQYF	TGTGCCAGCAGCGTCCGGGACAGTCCCTACGAGCAGTACTTC
TRBD2	TRBV3-1/TRBV3-2	NA	TRBJ2-5	CASSQELAGGVETQYF	TGTGCCAGCAGCCAAGAGCTAGCGGGGGGGGTGGAGACCCAGTACTTC
TRBD1	TRBV19	NA	TRBJ2-7	CASSIAHRDSRPYEQYF	TGTGCCAGTAGTATAGCGCACCGGGACAGCCGACCCTACGAGCAGTACTTC
TRBD2	TRBV5-6	NA	TRBJ2-5	CASSLIPLAGKPRKTQYF	TGTGCCAGCAGCTTAATTCCGTTAGCGGGGAAACCAAGGAAGACCCAGTACTTC
NA	TRBV2	NA	TRBJ1-1	CASSEIWGNTEAFF	TGTGCCAGCAGTGAAATATGGGGGAACACTGAAGCTTTCTTT
TRBD2	TRBV30	NA	TRBJ2-1	CAWSVGRGGLNEQFF	TGTGCCTGGAGTGTGGGGCGGGGGGGCCTCAATGAGCAGTTCTTC
NA	TRBV7-3	NA	TRBJ2-2	CASSGDPRGGELFF	TGTGCCAGCAGCGGGGACCCACGAGGCGGGGAGCTGTTTTTT
TRBD2	TRBV18	NA	TRBJ2-1	CASSPSAGGPGEQFF	TGTGCCAGCTCACCATCGGCGGGAGGGCCAGGTGAGCAGTTCTTC
NA	TRBV27	NA	TRBJ2-7	CASRPAGEPYEQYF	TGTGCCAGCAGACCGGCAGGGGAACCCTACGAGCAGTACTTC
NA	TRBV4-2	NA	TRBJ1-3	CASSQVSSSGNTIYF	TGTGCCAGCAGCCAAGTCAGTAGCTCTGGAAACACCATATATTTT
NA	TRBV4-1	NA	TRBJ2-1	CASSQDLAGRYNEQFF	TGCGCCAGCAGCCAAGATCTGGCGGGAAGGTACAATGAGCAGTTCTTC
NA	TRBV19	NA	TRBJ1-4	CASSIPGNNEKLFF	TGTGCCAGTAGTATCCCGGGAAATAATGAAAAACTGTTTTTT
NA	TRBV6-2/TRBV6-3	NA	TRBJ1-3	CASSTTTGTSGNTIYF	TGTGCCAGCAGTACCACTACTGGGACCTCTGGAAACACCATATATTTT
NA	TRBV7-9	NA	TRBJ1-4	CASSLVGRVSEKLFF	TGTGCCAGCAGCCTAGTAGGCAGGGTATCTGAAAAACTGTTTTTT
NA	TRBV18	NA	TRBJ2-7	CASSTGGGSYEQYF	TGTGCCAGCTCCACCGGGGGCGGCTCCTACGAGCAGTACTTC
NA	TRBV9	NA	TRBJ2-1	CASSGPTRVQFF	TGTGCCAGCAGCGGACCAACTAGGGTACAGTTCTTC
TRBD2	TRBV6-4	NA	TRBJ2-2	CASSPGLAAPGELFF	TGTGCCAGCAGTCCGGGACTAGCGGCTCCCGGGGAGCTGTTTTTT
NA	TRBV7-9	NA	TRBJ2-3	CASSLAVTTDTQYF	TGTGCCAGCAGCTTAGCCGTCACTACAGATACGCAGTATTTT
TRBD1	TRBV6-5	NA	TRBJ2-7	CASSSRGGSYEQYF	TGTGCCAGCAGCAGTAGAGGGGGCAGTTACGAGCAGTACTTC
NA	TRBV7-2	NA	TRBJ1-4	CASSMGRFKEKLFF	TGTGCCAGCAGTATGGGCCGGTTTAAGGAAAAACTGTTTTTT
NA	TRBV7-6	NA	TRBJ1-6	CASSLDGASPLHF	TGTGCCAGCAGCTTAGATGGGGCTTCACCCCTCCACTTT
NA	TRBV4-1	NA	TRBJ1-2	CASSPAQIRSGYTF	TGCGCCAGCAGCCCGGCCCAGATACGCAGTGGCTACACCTTC
NA	TRBV18	once	TRBJ1-1	CASSPQGPGTNTEAFF	TGTGCCAGCTCACCCCAAGGGCCGGGCACAAACACTGAAGCTTTCTTT
NA	TRBV12-3/TRBV12-4	NA	TRBJ1-2	CASSSTGSGYTF	TGTGCCAGCAGTTCTACAGGATCCGGCTACACCTTC